This TCR beta chain was retrieved from a study of blood T cells in healthy people across ages (dated by TCRdb to 2014 to 2015). Describing the broader study: Template switching captured roughly one uniquely barcoded TCR beta cDNA molecule per two T cells in model experiments. Using deep sequencing normalized with unique cDNA molecular identifiers, the study measured how TCR beta repertoire diversity changes with age. Four age groups were formed from the donors: young (average roughly 15 years), middle-aged (approximately 41), aged (62) and long-lived (82). Donors of different ages were randomly distributed across sequencing lanes to avoid experimental bias. For two donors (one aged 18 to 30 and one aged 80 or older), the study analyzed two additional independent replicas of 1 million unique cDNA reads from the same blood draw. Here is what the overall study found, with its caveats: Observed TCR beta diversity correlated strongly with the percentage of naive T cells measured by flow cytometry. The long-lived group showed more naive CD4+ T cells, fewer expanded clones and increased TCR diversity than the aged group, suggesting age selection. Donor CMV infection status was unknown, potentially confounding age-related changes in expanded clonotypes. Estimates of total diversity from one million sequenced T cells were regarded as lower bounds and underestimates. Because profiling used bulk unsorted PBMCs, naive and antigen-experienced compartments could not be compared conclusively. As age increased, observed TCR beta diversity per million T cells dropped in a roughly linear way, and a significant reduction was already evident by age around 41.

A remark on this clonotype: Its cognate antigen has yet to be identified. The input lacks base qualities; no much larger clone sits a single base away.

The library was generated by 5' RACE. The reads were generated on an Illumina HiSeq 2500. The second PCR ran for about 6 to 11 cycles and used a J-beta primer mix along with a sample-barcoded 5' primer. Each TCR beta cDNA molecule received a unique molecular identifier from a template-switch 5' adaptor carrying 12 random nucleotides. Each sample yielded at least 2.5 million CDR3-containing paired-end reads. All of the RNA was converted into first-strand cDNA using the Mint cDNA synthesis kit, with a TRBC-specific oligonucleotide serving as the primer. After uracil-DNA glycosylase treatment, a first 18-cycle PCR used universal primers M1SS and BC2_uni_R on all cDNA. The source study handled its data this way. For normalization, 1 million high-quality reads, each with a distinct molecular identifier, were randomly selected from each sample. Reads with shared molecular identifiers were discarded instead of being binned into consensus sequences. CDR3 identification, clonotype clustering and error correction used MiTCR with a Q25 quality threshold and the strictest error-elimination algorithm. Lower-bound total TCR beta diversity was estimated with a nonparametric unseen species model using Euler transformation. Using fastp at Q25 and MiXCR, TCRdb reprocessed the public reads and kept productive beta chains. Rows matching on CDR3 protein sequence are summarized as one entry with the most common DNA and genes. The V and J calls shown here were made by TCRdb, not taken from the authors' results. Recorded for this sample are over 950,000 distinct CDR3 sequences; around two fifths of them occurred a single time. The top ten clones comprise approximately 14% of the sample.

Donors were 35 to 40 systemically healthy Caucasian individuals from Russia aged 6 to 90 years. Ten milliliters of peripheral blood were collected from each donor into EDTA-treated Vacutainer tubes. PBMCs were isolated by Ficoll-Paque density-gradient centrifugation, with at least 7 million obtained per sample. Total RNA, at least 5 micrograms per sample, was extracted from PBMCs with Trizol reagent. For every donor, an aliquot of PBMCs went through flow cytometry to measure the percentages of naive CD45RAhigh/CD27high T cells. This TCR was recovered from a man between 18 and 35 years old in good health. The material sequenced was blood.

CDR3 region: CSARPLGAGYINYGYTF. The nucleotide sequence reads as follows: TGCAGTGCTAGACCCCTCGGGGCCGGGTACATAAACTATGGCTACACCTTC. The chain joins TRBV20-1 to TRBJ1-2; the D segment could be TRBD1, given 5 matching bases. Trimming costs V 2 bases and J 2 bases, and their ends lie 21 bases apart. Measured from the cysteine to the phenylalanine, the CDR3 is 17 residues long. This entry keeps only the CDR3 DNA: 51 bases, framed from base 1. In the germline V gene (reference sequence), CDR1 corresponds to DFQATT and CDR2 to SNEGSKA.